The TCR beta chain described here comes from a study of identical twins. Overall study results and limits: Abundant beta clonotypes from cord blood had fewer insertions, unlike memory repertoires, which showed none. Excess sharing by twins proved weaker in beta out-of-frame sequences. Cross-sectional statistics, not tracking of the same donors, supported the conclusions.

As concerns this clonotype: Its specificity is not known.

TCRdb re-called the 5' RACE reads through MiXCR, storing one row per CDR3 protein. The sample gives approximately 890,000 distinct CDR3 sequences, 9% to 15% of which show up once; about 1.6% is in the top ten. The sample was also linked to a second study, of yellow fever vaccine responses in identical twins.

The specimen was PBMCs. This receptor was taken from a woman aged 18-35 years in good health.

DNA for the CDR3: TGTGCCAGCAGCTTAGCGCTGGGACATCATAGCAATCAGCCCCAGCATTTT. Residues: CASSLALGHHSNQPQHF. The rearrangement joins TRBV7-9 to TRBJ1-5; D might be TRBD1 (6 bases). Trimming took 0 bases from V and 0 from J, leaving 12 bases between them. Germline values: CDR1 SEHNR, CDR2 FQNEAQ (reference sequence). The CDR3 loop spans 17 amino acids.